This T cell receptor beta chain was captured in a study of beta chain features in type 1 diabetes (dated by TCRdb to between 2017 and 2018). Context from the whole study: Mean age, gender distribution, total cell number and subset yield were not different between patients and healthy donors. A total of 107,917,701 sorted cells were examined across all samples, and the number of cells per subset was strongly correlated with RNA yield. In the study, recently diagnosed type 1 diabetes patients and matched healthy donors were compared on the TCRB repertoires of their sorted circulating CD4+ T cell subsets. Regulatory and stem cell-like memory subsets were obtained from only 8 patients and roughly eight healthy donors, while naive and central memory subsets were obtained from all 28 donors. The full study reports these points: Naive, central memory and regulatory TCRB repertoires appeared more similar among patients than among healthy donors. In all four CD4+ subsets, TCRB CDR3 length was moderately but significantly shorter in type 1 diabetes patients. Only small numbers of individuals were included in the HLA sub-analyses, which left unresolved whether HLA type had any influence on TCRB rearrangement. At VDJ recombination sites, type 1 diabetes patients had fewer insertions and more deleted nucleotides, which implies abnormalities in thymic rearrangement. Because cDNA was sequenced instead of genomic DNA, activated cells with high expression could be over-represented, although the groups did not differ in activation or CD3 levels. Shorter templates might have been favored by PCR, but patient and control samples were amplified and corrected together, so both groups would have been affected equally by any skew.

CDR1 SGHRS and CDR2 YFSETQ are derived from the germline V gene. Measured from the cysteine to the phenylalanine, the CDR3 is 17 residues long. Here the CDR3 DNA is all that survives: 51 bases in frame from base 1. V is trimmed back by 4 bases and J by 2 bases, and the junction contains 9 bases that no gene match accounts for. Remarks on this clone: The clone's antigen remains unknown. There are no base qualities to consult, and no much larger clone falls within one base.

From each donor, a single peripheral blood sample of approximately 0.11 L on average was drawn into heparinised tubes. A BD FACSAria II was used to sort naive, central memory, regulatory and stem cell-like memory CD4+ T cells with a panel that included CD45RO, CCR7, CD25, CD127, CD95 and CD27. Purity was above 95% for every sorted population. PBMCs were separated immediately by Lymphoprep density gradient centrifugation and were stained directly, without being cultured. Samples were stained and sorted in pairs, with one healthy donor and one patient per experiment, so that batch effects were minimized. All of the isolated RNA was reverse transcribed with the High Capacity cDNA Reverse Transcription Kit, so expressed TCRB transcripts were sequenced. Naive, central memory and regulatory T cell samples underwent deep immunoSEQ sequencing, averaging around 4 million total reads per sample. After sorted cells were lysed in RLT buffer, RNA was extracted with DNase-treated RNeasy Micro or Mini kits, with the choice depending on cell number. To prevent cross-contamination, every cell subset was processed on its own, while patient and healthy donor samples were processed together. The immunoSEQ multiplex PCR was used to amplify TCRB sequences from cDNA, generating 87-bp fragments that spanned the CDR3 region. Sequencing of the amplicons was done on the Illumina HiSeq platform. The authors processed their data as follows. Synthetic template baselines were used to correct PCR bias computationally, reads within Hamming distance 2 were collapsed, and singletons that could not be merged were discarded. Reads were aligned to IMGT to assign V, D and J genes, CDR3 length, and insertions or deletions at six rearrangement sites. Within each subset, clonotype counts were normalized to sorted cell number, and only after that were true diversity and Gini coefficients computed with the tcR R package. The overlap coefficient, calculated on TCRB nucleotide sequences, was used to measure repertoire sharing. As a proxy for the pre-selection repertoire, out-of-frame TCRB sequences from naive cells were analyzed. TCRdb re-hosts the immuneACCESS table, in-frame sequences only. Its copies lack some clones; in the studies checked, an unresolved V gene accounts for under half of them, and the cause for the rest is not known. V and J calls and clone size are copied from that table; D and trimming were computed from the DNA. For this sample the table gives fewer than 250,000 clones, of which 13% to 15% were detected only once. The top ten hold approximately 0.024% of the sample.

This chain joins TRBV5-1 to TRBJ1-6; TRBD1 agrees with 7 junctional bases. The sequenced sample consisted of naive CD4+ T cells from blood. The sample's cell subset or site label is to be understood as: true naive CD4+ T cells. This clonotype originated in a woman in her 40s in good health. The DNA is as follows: TGCGCCAGCAGCCCAAACGAGGGGACAGCCTATAATTCACCCCTCCACTTT. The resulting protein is CASSPNEGTAYNSPLHF.